Listed below are T cell receptor beta chains from one sample, sequenced in a study of monozygotic twins with inflammatory bowel disease. TCRdb reprocessed the 5' RACE reads and reports one entry per CDR3 protein, with no DNA. In all, the sample yields around 370,000 distinct CDR3 sequences. Source material: blood. The receptors come from a human donor with ulcerative colitis or Crohn's disease, or a healthy co-twin of an affected twin (not recorded which). CDR3s include the opening cysteine and the closing phenylalanine or tryptophan.

J: TRBJ2-5; V: TRBV5-4; CDR3: CASSLSGGFETQYF
J: TRBJ2-3; V: TRBV6-5; CDR3: CASSYLGQGPDTQYF
J: TRBJ1-5; V: TRBV18; CDR3: CASSPGQGPQPQHF
J: TRBJ2-2; V: TRBV5-1; CDR3: CASSLASTSNTGELFF
J: TRBJ2-5; V: TRBV4-2; CDR3: CASSQGVGPTQETQYF
J: TRBJ1-4; V: TRBV5-6; CDR3: CASSLGSRRSTNEKLFF
J: TRBJ2-2; V: TRBV5-1; CDR3: CASSWGQGGTGELFF
J: TRBJ2-7; V: TRBV28; CDR3: CASVGRGNLNF
J: TRBJ2-3; V: TRBV7-6; CDR3: CASSLRGDFNTDTQYF
J: TRBJ1-1; V: TRBV11-2; CDR3: CASSASRVMNTEAFF
J: TRBJ2-1; V: TRBV7-2; CDR3: CASSPLTGEYNEQFF
J: TRBJ1-5; V: TRBV12-3/TRBV12-4; CDR3: CASNPAGSSGAQPQHF
J: TRBJ2-3; V: TRBV30; CDR3: CACPKARGGTDTQYF
J: TRBJ1-1; V: TRBV29-1; CDR3: CSVALPDTEAFF
J: TRBJ1-6; V: TRBV7-3; CDR3: CASSSRTGTNSPLHF
J: TRBJ1-5; V: TRBV20-1; CDR3: CSARPTGGRQPQHF
J: TRBJ1-2; V: TRBV20-1; CDR3: CSAGQENYGYTF
J: TRBJ1-2; V: TRBV20-1; CDR3: CSAREAAGLRGYTF
J: TRBJ2-7; V: TRBV5-1; CDR3: CASSPGGTGDEQYF
J: TRBJ1-4; V: TRBV3-1; CDR3: CASSQDSFQSATNEKLFF
J: TRBJ2-1; V: TRBV6-2/TRBV6-3; CDR3: CASFGGSDNEQFF
J: TRBJ1-1; V: TRBV6-1; CDR3: CASSELFGGRMVFF